Each of the 21 T cell receptor beta chains below was sequenced from the same sample in a study of cytomegalovirus exposure and HLA in healthy donors. PCR involved 60 Vbeta and 13 Jbeta primers. Sequencing was performed with immunoSEQ multiplex PCR; in TCRdb, only in-frame clones are kept and a portion is missing. The table records over 150,000 clones, 68% of them present only once. Material: PBMCs. The receptor set was obtained from a woman in her forties in good health and CMV-seropositive.

The CDR3 region is CASMGLSLGEQYF. DNA of the CDR3: TGTGCCAGCATGGGACTATCCTTAGGTGAGCAGTACTTC. The chain combines TRBV2 with TRBJ2-7; 7 bases are shared with TRBD2. V lost 7 bases and J lost 7; bases outside the gene matches: 10. The CDR3 extends over 13 amino acids. The germline CDR1 and CDR2 sequences are SNHLY and FYNNEI.

V gene TRBV2 combines with J gene TRBJ2-3; 7 nucleotides match TRBD2. Germline-derived CDR1 and CDR2 are SNHLY and FYNNEI. The V and J ends lost 2 bases and 0 bases, in that order; junction bases with no gene match: 8. The CDR3 covers 17 residues. DNA of the CDR3: TGTGCCAGCAGTGAACAACCGCGGGGGACCAGCACAGATACGCAGTATTTT. Its protein product is CASSEQPRGTSTDTQYF.

This clone appeared a few times. The CDR3 DNA is TGTGCCAGCTCACCACCGGCCAGCCAAGAGACCCAGTACTTC. This gives the protein CASSPPASQETQYF. V is TRBV18 and J is TRBJ2-5; D is undetermined. The CDR3 totals 14 residues. CDR1 and CDR2 from the germline V gene are KGHSH and LQKENI. Trimming left V 0 bases short and J 1 base short, with 6 bases between.

This chain links TRBV19 with TRBJ1-2; possible D gene TRBD1, 5 bases. V gave up 6 bases and J gave up 7 bases, with 18 bases separating them. The CDR3 contains 14 residues. Looked up from germline, CDR1 is LNHDA and CDR2 is SQIVND (reference sequence). CDR3 DNA: TGTGCCAGTAGGACCGGGGCCGGAGGGCCTGGCTACACCTTC. Encoded protein: CASRTGAGGPGYTF.

The chain has TRBV7-2 and TRBJ2-2; 13 nucleotides match TRBD2. There are 16 residues in the CDR3. The V gene's germline CDR1 is SGHTA and CDR2 FQGNSA. V was clipped by 5 bases and J by 7 bases; unmatched bases: 7. The CDR3 loop is CASSRTSGGAYGELFF. DNA of the CDR3: TGTGCCAGCAGCCGTACTAGCGGGGGGGCTTACGGGGAGCTGTTTTTT.

The rearrangement joins TRBV29-1 to TRBJ1-1; the D gene is possibly TRBD1 (6 bases). V shed 4 bases and J shed 2 bases, with 11 bases lying between them. Germline V gene lookup returns CDR1 SQVTM and CDR2 ANQGSEA. There are 13 residues in the CDR3. The CDR3 is CSVGGGPNTEAFF. CDR3 nucleotides: TGCAGCGTTGGGGGGGGCCCCAACACTGAAGCTTTCTTT.

V usage is TRBV18 and J usage is TRBJ1-4; no firm D call. CDR1 and CDR2 (germline): KGHSH, LQKENI. CDR3 length equals 15 residues. Trimming stripped 1 base from V and 8 bases from J, with 14 bases between. CDR3 sequence: CASSPLRAVREKLFF. CDR3 DNA: TGTGCCAGCTCACCACTGCGTGCGGTTCGGGAAAAACTGTTTTTT. The full variable domain, in which reference TRBV18 and TRBJ1-4 provide the parts outside the CDR3, is NAGVMQNPRHLVRRRGQEARLRCSPMKGHSHVYWYRQLPEEGLKFMVYLQKENIIDESGMPKERFSAEFPKEGPSILRIQQVVRGDSAAYFCASSPLRAVREKLFFGSGTQLSVL.

The chain joins TRBV6-5 to TRBJ2-5; 8 positions match TRBD2. Trimming cost V 5 bases and J 5 bases; bases outside gene matches: 7. Germline CDR1 is MNHEY and CDR2 is SVGAGI. The CDR3 covers 14 residues. CDR3 residues: CASSKAGADETQYF. As DNA, the CDR3 is TGTGCCAGCAGTAAAGCGGGAGCGGATGAGACCCAGTACTTC.

The chain employs TRBV27 and TRBJ1-2; no reliable D call. The V gene's germline CDR1 is MNHEY and CDR2 SMNVEV (reference sequence). The CDR3 is made up of 13 amino acids. Trimming stripped 5 bases from V and 4 bases from J, with 11 bases between. CDR3 sequence reads: CASSPTKPYGYTF. CDR3 coding DNA: TGTGCCAGCAGTCCGACAAAACCCTATGGCTACACCTTC.

The chain links TRBV9 to TRBJ2-7; TRBD2 matches at 8 bases. Germline V CDR1 and CDR2: SGDLS, YYNGEE. The CDR3 has 14 residues. V trimming: 0 bases; J trimming: 4 bases; junction bases outside the gene matches: 3. CDR3 DNA sequence: TGTGCCAGCAGCGTAGACAGCGGGAGATACGAGCAGTACTTC. Translation: CASSVDSGRYEQYF.

The chain links TRBV27 to TRBJ1-1; 8 nucleotides line up with TRBD1. Losses at the gene ends were 3 bases for V and 5 bases for J; bases not matched to a gene: 11. This CDR3 comprises 16 residues. Germline CDR1 MNHEY, CDR2 SMNVEV (reference sequence). CDR3 region: CASSFDLQGAGTEAFF. CDR3 in DNA: TGTGCCAGCAGTTTCGACCTTCAGGGGGCAGGGACTGAAGCTTTCTTT.

The chain combines TRBV5-8 with TRBJ2-1; TRBD2 matches 13 bases. After removal of 0 bases from V and 4 bases from J, the junction contained 1 base not matched to a gene. The CDR3 extends over 16 amino acids. The V gene's germline CDR1 is SGHTS and CDR2 YDEGEE. The CDR3 DNA reads TGTGCCAGCAGCTTGGGGACTAGCGGGAGATACAATGAGCAGTTCTTC. Translating it yields CASSLGTSGRYNEQFF.

This clone was seen a handful of times. The chain is built from TRBV5-8 and TRBJ2-5, with TRBD1 matching over 8 bases. V dropped 2 bases and J dropped 5; count of bases not matched to a gene: 5. The CDR3 is made up of 14 amino acids. Germline-derived CDR1 and CDR2 are SGHTS and YDEGEE. DNA for the CDR3: TGTGCCAGCAGCTTCGTTGACAGGGGTGAGACCCAGTACTTC. Its translation is CASSFVDRGETQYF.

This clone was seen only once. The chain recombines TRBV25-1 with TRBJ2-1; 7 bases align to TRBD2. With V trimmed by 3 bases and J by 5 bases, 7 bases remained unmatched. The CDR3 runs 15 residues. Germline CDR1 is MGHDK and CDR2 is SYGVNS. The CDR3 nucleotides are TGTGCCAGCAGTGACCCGTCGACTAGCAACAATGAGCAGTTCTTC. It translates to CASSDPSTSNNEQFF. The entire variable domain, with the rest obtained from reference TRBV25-1 and TRBJ2-1, is as follows: EADIYQTPRYLVIGTGKKITLECSQTMGHDKMYWYQQDPGMELHLIHYSYGVNSTEKGDLSSESTVSRIRTEHFPLTLESARPSHTSQYLCASSDPSTSNNEQFFGPGTRLTVL.

A single count supports this clone. The gene calls are TRBV5-6 and TRBJ1-1; D remains ambiguous. CDR1 and CDR2 from the germline V gene are SGHDT and YYEEEE. The CDR3 loop spans 17 amino acids. V was pared by 7 bases and J by 0 bases, with 22 bases between. CDR3 nucleotide sequence: TGTGCCAGCGGCTCCGTGTTAAGAGGGCCAATGAACACTGAAGCTTTCTTT. Translating gives CASGSVLRGPMNTEAFF.

This chain joins TRBV4-3 and TRBJ2-7; D perhaps matches TRBD1 (5 bases). With 3 bases removed from V and 7 bases from J, the gap between germline ends came to 19 bases. Germline V gene lookup returns CDR1 LGHNA and CDR2 YSLEER. The CDR3 is 15 residues long. The CDR3 loop is CASSQSFTGPREQYF. CDR3 DNA sequence: TGCGCCAGCAGCCAGTCCTTCACAGGTCCTAGGGAGCAGTACTTC.

The rearrangement joins TRBV15 to TRBJ2-6, with TRBD2 identical over 13 bases. J gave up 5 bases and V 1 base, and 14 bases lay outside the gene matches. Germline assignment: CDR1 LNHNV and CDR2 YYDKDF (reference sequence). This CDR3 has 21 amino acids. This CDR3 is CATSRVSSGTSGNGRANVLTF. The CDR3 coding sequence is TGTGCCACCAGCAGAGTTTCTTCCGGGACTAGCGGGAACGGGAGGGCCAACGTCCTGACTTTC.

V usage is TRBV9 and J usage is TRBJ1-4; 7 bases fit TRBD1. There are 15 residues in the CDR3. Germline CDR1 and CDR2: SGDLS and YYNGEE. Unmatched junction bases numbered 6, after V lost 0 bases and J lost 7 bases. The CDR3 region has the DNA TGTGCCAGCAGCGTAGCGGGGACAGCCACTGAAAAACTGTTTTTT. Protein product: CASSVAGTATEKLFF.

As for this clone: At the DNA level, this CDR3 is encoded by other sequences in the same sample as well. The chain carries TRBV2 and TRBJ1-1; D might be TRBD1 (5 bases). This CDR3 comprises 14 residues. V lost 2 bases to trimming and J lost 0 bases, with 7 bases between them. The germline CDR1 and CDR2 sequences are SNHLY and FYNNEI. The CDR3 sequence: CASSERGMNTEAFF. The CDR3 DNA reads as TGTGCCAGCAGTGAAAGGGGTATGAACACTGAAGCTTTCTTT. Complete variable domain (other parts from reference TRBV2 and TRBJ1-1): EPEVTQTPSHQVTQMGQEVILRCVPISNHLYFYWYRQILGQKVEFLVSFYNNEISEKSEIFDDQFSVERPDGSNFTLKIRSTKLEDSAMYFCASSERGMNTEAFFGQGTRLTVV.

V gene TRBV4-1 combines with J gene TRBJ1-2; the D gene is possibly TRBD1 (5 bases). This CDR3 is 18 amino acids long. Trimming stripped 0 bases from V and 5 bases from J, with 22 bases between. The V gene's germline CDR1 is MGHRA and CDR2 YSYEKL. For the CDR3, the DNA is TGCGCCAGCAGCCAAGAGGTCCGACTGGGGAGGGGCATGTATGGCTACACCTTC. Residues: CASSQEVRLGRGMYGYTF.

CDR3 in DNA: TGCAGCGTTCAGGCTAGCGGAGGCTACGAGCAGTACTTC. The encoded protein is CSVQASGGYEQYF. The chain employs TRBV29-1 and TRBJ2-7; 7 positions match TRBD2. The CDR3 sequence is 13 residues long. CDR1 SQVTM and CDR2 ANQGSEA come from the germline V gene. Unmatched junction bases numbered 7, after V lost 5 bases and J lost 3 bases.